What follows is one T cell receptor (beta chain) and its context. The sample holds a few counts of this clonotype. Its antigen remains undetermined. Base qualities are not recorded, but no much larger clone differs from it by a single base. The sample comes from a study of CD8 T cells in ankylosing spondylitis (dated by TCRdb to about 2017). The study in broad terms: T cell receptor beta repertoires were profiled in healthy donors and ankylosing spondylitis patients so that disease-linked TCR variants could be found. The full study cohort comprised around 23 ankylosing spondylitis patients and about 110 healthy donors. Peripheral blood was sampled, and synovial fluid was additionally collected from ankylosing spondylitis patients.

The study at large found these results: Blood from ankylosing spondylitis patients appeared to be characterized by a TCR beta motif composed of under 10 highly homologous amino acid variants. The disease-linked clones were reported as significantly enriched in matched synovial fluid samples from ankylosing spondylitis patients. Some of the motif variants had been reported before in the synovial fluid and blood of reactive arthritis patients, a finding that suggests common disease-initiation mechanisms. The disease-linked clones had a CD8+ phenotype and were found at relatively low frequencies in peripheral blood.

Reading the germline V gene (reference sequence) gives CDR1 DFQATT and CDR2 SNEGSKA. There are 14 amino acids in the CDR3, from cysteine to phenylalanine inclusive. The entry retains the CDR3 DNA only, 42 bases that are in frame from base 1. V loses 6 bases at its end and J loses 6 bases; junction bases beyond the gene matches: 9. Sequencing was performed on an Illumina HiSeq 2500. Quantitative 5'-RACE with molecular barcodes was the method used to prepare the TCR beta libraries. Processing in the source paper ran as follows. To identify disease-linked TCR variants, a new computational method was used, one built on a probabilistic model of VDJ rearrangement. In-frame beta chains were kept once TCRdb had trimmed the public reads at Q25 with fastp and called clones with MiXCR. Here each entry gathers all rows of one CDR3 protein and keeps the most common genes and DNA. TCRdb's processing, not the authors' own work, is the source of the V and J calls. The sample profile shows about 440,000 distinct CDR3 sequences; about 15% of them were found once. The ten top clones hold over 0.9% of the sample.

The sequence is built from TRBV20-1 and TRBJ1-1; TRBD1 lines up with 11 middle nucleotides. Sequencing input: blood, either unsorted or a sorted T cell fraction (not recorded which). The receptor's source is a male donor with ankylosing spondylitis. The DNA sequence is TGCAGTGCCACTCGGACAGGGGGCGGCTCTGAAGCTTTCTTT. This yields the protein CSATRTGGGSEAFF.